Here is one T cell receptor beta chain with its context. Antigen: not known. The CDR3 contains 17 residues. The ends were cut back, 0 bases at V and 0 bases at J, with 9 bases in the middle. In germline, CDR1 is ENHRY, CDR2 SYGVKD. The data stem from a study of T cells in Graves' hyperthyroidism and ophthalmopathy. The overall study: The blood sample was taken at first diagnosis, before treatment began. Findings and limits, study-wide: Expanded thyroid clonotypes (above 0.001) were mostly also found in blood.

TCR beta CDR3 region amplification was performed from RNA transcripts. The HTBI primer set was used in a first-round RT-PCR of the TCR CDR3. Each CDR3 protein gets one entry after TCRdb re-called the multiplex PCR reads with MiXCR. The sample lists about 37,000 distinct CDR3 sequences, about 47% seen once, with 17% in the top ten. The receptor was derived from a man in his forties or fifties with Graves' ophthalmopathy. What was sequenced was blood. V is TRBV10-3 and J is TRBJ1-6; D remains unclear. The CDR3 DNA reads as TGTGCCATCAGTGAGTCTGTCAGGAGCTCCTATAATTCACCCCTCCACTTT. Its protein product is CAISESVRSSYNSPLHF.